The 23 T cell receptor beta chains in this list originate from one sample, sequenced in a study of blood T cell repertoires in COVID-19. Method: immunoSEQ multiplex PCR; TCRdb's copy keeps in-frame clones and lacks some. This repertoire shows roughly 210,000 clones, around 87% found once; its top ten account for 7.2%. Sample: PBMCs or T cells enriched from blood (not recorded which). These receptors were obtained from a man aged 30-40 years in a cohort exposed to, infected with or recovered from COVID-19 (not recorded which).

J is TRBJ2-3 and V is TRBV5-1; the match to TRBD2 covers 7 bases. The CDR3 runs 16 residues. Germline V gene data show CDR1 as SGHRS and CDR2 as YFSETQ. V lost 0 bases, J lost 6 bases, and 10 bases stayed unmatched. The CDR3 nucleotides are TGCGCCAGCAGCTTGGGGCCCTTAGCGGGTAGGGATACGCAGTATTTT. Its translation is CASSLGPLAGRDTQYF.

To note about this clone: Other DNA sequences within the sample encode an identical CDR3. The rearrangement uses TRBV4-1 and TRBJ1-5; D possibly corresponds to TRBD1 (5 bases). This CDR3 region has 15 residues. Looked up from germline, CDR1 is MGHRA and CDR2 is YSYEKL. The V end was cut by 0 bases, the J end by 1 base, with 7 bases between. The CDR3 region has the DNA TGCGCCAGCAGCCAAGAGCCAGGGAGCAATCAGCCCCAGCATTTT. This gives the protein CASSQEPGSNQPQHF.

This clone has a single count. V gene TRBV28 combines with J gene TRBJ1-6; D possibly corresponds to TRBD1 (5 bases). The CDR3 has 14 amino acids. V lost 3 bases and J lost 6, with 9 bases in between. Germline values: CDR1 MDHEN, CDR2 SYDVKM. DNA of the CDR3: TGTGCCAGCAGTTTGGGGGGGGGTAATTCACCCCTCCACTTT. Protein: CASSLGGGNSPLHF.

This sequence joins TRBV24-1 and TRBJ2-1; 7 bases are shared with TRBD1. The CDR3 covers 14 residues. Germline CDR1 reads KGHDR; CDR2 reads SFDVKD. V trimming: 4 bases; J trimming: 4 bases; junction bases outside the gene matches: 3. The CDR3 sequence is CATSDPGQYNEQFF. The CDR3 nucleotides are TGTGCCACCAGTGACCCGGGACAGTACAATGAGCAGTTCTTC.

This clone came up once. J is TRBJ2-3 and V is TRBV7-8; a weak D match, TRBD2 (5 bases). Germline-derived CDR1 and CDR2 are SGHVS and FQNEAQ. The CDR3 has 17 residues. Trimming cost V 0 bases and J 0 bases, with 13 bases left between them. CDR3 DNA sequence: TGTGCCAGCAGCTTAGCAGTAGGGCGGGCGAGCACAGATACGCAGTATTTT. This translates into CASSLAVGRASTDTQYF.

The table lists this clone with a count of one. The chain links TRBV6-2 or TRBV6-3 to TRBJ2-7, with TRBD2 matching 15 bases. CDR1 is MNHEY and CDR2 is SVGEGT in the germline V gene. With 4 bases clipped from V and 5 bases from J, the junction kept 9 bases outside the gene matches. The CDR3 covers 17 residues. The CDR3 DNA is TGTGCCAGCAGTTTACACGGGACTAGCGGGAGGTCCCACGAGCAGTACTTC. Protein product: CASSLHGTSGRSHEQYF.

The CDR3 spells CASSFSGGFVYEQYF. The CDR3, as DNA: TGTGCCAGCAGCTTCTCCGGGGGTTTTGTTTACGAGCAGTACTTC. The V call is TRBV7-9, the J call TRBJ2-7; D may be TRBD2 (6 bases). Per the germline V gene, CDR1 is SEHNR and CDR2 is FQNEAQ (reference sequence). V shed 3 bases and J shed 4 bases, with 16 bases lying between them. The CDR3 has 15 residues.

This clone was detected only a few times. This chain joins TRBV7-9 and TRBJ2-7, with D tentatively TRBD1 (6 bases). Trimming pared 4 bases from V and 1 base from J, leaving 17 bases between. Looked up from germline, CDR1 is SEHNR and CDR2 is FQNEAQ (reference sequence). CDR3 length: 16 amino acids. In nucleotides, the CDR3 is TGTGCCAGCAGCTCTGACCCCCGAGGGGGTTCCTACGAGCAGTACTTC. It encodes CASSSDPRGGSYEQYF.

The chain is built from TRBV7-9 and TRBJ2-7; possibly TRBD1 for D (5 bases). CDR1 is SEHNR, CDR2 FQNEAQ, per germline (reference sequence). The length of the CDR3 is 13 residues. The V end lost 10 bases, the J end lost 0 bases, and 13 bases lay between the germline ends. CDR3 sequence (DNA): TGTGCCACCCAAGGGGTTAGCTCCTACGAGCAGTACTTC. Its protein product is CATQGVSSYEQYF.

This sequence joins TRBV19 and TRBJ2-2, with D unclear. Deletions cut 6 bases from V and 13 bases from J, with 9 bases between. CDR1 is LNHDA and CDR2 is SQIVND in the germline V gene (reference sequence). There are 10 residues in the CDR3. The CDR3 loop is CASSSTGLFF. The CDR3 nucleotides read TGTGCCAGTAGCTCAACTGGGCTGTTTTTT.

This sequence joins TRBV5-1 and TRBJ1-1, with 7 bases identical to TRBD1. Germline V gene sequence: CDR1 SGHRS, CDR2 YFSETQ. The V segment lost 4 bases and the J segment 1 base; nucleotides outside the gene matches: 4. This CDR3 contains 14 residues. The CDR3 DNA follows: TGCGCCAGCAGCAAGGGACAGACGAACACTGAAGCTTTCTTT. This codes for CASSKGQTNTEAFF.

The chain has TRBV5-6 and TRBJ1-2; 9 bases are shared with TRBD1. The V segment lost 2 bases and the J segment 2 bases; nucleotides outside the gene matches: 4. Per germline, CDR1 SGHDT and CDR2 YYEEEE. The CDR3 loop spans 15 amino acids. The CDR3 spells CASSLGGTGNYGYTF. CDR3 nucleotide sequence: TGTGCCAGCAGCTTAGGTGGGACAGGGAACTATGGCTACACCTTC. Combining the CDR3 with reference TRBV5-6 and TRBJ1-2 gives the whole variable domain DAGVTQSPTHLIKTRGQQVTLRCSPKSGHDTVSWYQQALGQGPQFIFQYYEEEERQRGNFPDRFSGHQFPNYSSELNVNALLLGDSALYLCASSLGGTGNYGYTFGSGTRLTVV.

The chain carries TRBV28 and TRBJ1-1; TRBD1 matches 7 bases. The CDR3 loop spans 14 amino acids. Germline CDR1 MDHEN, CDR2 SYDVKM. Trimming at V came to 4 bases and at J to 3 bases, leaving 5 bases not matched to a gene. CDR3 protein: CASSSAGGHTEAFF. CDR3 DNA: TGTGCCAGCAGTTCGGCAGGGGGGCACACTGAAGCTTTCTTT. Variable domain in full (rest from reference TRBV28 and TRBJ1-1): DVKVTQSSRYLVKRTGEKVFLECVQDMDHENMFWYRQDPGLGLRLIYFSYDVKMKEKGDIPEGYSVSREKKERFSLILESASTNQTSMYLCASSSAGGHTEAFFGQGTRLTVV.

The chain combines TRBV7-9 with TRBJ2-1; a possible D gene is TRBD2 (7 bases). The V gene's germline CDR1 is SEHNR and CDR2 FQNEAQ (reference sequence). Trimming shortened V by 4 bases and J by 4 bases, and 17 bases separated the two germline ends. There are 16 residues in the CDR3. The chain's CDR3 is CASSSGGGGRYNEQFF. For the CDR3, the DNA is TGTGCCAGCAGCTCGGGGGGAGGGGGTAGGTACAATGAGCAGTTCTTC.

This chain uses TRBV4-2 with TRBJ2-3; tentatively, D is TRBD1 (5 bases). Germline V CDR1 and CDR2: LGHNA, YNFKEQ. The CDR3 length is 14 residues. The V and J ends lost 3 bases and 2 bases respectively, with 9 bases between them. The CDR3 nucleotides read TGTGCCAGCAGCCAGACAGTGGTCACAGATACGCAGTATTTT. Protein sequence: CASSQTVVTDTQYF.

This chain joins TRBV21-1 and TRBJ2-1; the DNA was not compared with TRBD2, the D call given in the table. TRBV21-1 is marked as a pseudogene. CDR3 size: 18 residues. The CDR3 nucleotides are TGTGCCAGCAGCAATGACCCATTGCTAGTAGCAATTGGTTGTGAGCAGTTCTTC. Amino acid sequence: CASSNDPLLVAIGCEQFF.

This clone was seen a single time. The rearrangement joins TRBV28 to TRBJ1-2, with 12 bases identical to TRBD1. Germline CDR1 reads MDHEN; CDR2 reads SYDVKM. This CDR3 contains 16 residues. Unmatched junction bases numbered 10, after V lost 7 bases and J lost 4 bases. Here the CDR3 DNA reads TGTGCCAGCAACAATCCCGGGACAGGGGGCGCCTATGGCTACACCTTC. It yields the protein CASNNPGTGGAYGYTF.

CDR3 sequence (DNA): TGTGCCAGCAGTGAAGAAGCCGGGAGCTACAATGAGCAGTTCTTC. Translation: CASSEEAGSYNEQFF. The chain recombines TRBV2 with TRBJ2-1; a weak D match, TRBD2 (6 bases). Trimming left V 1 base short and J 3 bases short, with 10 bases between. CDR3 length: 15 residues. Germline lookup yields CDR1 SNHLY and CDR2 FYNNEI.

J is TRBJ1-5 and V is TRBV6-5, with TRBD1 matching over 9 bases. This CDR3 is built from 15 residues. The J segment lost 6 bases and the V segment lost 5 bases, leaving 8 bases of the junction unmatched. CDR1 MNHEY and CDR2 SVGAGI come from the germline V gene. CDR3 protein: CASSTGTGFAQPQHF. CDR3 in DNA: TGTGCCAGCAGTACAGGGACAGGGTTTGCTCAGCCCCAGCATTTT.

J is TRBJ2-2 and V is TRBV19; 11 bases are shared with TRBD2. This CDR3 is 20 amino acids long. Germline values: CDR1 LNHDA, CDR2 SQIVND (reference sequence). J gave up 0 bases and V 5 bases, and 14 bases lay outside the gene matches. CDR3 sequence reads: CASSVTVAASGRTNTGELFF. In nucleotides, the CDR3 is TGTGCCAGTAGTGTGACAGTAGCGGCTAGCGGGAGGACGAACACCGGGGAGCTGTTTTTT.

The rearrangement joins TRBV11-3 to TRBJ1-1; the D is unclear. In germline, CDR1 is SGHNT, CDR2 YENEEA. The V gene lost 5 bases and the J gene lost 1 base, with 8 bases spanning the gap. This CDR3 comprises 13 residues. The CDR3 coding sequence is TGTGCCAGCAGCGCGAAATCGAACACTGAAGCTTTCTTT. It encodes CASSAKSNTEAFF.

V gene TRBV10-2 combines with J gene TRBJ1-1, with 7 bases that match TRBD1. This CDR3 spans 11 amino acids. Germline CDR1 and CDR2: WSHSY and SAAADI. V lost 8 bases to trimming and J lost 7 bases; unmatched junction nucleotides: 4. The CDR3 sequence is CASLGTVEAFF. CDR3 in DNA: TGCGCCAGCCTGGGGACAGTTGAAGCTTTCTTT.

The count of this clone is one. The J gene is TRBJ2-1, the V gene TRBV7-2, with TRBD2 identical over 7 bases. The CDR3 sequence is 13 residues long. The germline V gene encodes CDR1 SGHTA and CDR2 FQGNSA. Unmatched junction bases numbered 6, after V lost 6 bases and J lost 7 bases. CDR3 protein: CASRSLGGNEQFF. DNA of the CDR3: TGTGCCAGCAGGTCTCTGGGGGGGAATGAGCAGTTCTTC.